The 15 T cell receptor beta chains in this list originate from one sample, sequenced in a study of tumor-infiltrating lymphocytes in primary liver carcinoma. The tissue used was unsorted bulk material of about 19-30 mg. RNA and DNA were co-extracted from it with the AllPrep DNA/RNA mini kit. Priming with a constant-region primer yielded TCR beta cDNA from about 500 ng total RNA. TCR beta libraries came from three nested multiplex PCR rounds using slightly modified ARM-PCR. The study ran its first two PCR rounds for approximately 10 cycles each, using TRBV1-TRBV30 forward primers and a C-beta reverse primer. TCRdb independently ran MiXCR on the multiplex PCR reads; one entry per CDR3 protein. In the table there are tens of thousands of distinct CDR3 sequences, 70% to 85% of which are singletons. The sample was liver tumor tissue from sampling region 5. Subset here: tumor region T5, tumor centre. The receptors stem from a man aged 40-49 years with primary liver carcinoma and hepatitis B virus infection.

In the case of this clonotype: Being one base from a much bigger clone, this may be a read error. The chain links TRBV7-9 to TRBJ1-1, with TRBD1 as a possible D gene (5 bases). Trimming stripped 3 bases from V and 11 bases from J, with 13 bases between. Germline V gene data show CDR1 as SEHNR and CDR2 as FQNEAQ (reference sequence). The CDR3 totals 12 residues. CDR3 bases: TGTGCCAGCAGCTTTGCGGGGCTGCGGGCTTTCTTT. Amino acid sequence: CASSFAGLRAFF.

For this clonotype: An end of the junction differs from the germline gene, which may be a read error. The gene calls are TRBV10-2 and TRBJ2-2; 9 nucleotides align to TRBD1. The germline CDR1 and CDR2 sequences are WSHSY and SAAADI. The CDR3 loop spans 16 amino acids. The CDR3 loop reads CVSSYQTGGYDGELFF. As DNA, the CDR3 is TGCGTCAGCAGTTATCAGACAGGGGGGTACGACGGGGAGCTGTTTTTT.

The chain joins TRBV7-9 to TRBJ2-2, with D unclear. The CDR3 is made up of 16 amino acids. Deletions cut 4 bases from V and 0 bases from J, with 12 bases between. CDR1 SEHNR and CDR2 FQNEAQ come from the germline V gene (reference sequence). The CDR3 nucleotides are TGTGCCAGCAGCTCCTGGGATAACGCGAACACCGGGGAGCTGTTTTTT. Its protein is CASSSWDNANTGELFF.

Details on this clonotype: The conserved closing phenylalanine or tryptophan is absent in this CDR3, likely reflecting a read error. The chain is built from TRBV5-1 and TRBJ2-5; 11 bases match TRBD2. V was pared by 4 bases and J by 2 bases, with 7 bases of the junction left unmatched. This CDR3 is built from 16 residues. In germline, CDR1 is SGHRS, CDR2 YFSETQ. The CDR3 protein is CASSPLAGGSQETQYT. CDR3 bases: TGCGCCAGCAGCCCCCTAGCGGGAGGATCACAAGAGACCCAGTACACC.

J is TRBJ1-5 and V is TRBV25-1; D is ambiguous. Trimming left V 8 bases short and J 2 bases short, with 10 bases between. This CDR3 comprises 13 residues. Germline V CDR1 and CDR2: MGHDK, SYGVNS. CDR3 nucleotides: TGTGCCAGCGAACCGGGAGGCAATCAGCCCCAGCATTTT. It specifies CASEPGGNQPQHF.

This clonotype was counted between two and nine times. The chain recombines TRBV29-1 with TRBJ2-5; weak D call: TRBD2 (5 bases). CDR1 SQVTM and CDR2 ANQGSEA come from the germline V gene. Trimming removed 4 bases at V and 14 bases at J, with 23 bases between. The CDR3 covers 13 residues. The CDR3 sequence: CSVGERAAEIHYF. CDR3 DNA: TGCAGCGTTGGTGAGAGGGCCGCTGAGATCCATTACTTC.

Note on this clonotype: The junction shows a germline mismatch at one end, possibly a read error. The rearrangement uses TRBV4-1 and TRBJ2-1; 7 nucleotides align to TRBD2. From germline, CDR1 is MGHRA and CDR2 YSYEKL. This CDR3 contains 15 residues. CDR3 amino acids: CASSQRAGDYNERFF. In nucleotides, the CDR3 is TGCGCTAGCAGCCAAAGGGCGGGAGACTACAATGAGCGGTTCTTC.

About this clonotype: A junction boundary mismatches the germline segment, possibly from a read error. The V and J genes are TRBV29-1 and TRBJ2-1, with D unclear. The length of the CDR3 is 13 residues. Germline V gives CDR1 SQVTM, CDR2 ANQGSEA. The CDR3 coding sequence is TGCAGCGTTGATGCTCCGAGGAGCAATGGGCAGTTCTTC. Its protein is CSVDAPRSNGQFF.

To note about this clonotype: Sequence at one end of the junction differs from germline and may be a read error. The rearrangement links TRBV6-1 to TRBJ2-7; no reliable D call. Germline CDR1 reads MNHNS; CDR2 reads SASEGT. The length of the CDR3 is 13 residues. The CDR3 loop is CAISEEHLRGQYF. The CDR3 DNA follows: TGTGCCATCAGTGAGGAGCATCTACGAGGGCAGTACTTC.

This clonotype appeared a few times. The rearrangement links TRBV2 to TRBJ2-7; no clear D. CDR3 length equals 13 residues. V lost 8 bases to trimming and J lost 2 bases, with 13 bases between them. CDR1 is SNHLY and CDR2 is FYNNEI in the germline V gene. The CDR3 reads CASSPGSPYEQYF. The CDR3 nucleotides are TGTGCCAGCTCCCCCGGGTCGCCCTACGAGCAGTACTTC.

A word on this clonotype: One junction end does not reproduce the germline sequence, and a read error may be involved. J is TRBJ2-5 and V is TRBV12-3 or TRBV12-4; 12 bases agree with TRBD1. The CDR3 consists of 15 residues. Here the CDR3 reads CASGPRDRGLETQYF. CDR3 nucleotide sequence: TGTGCCAGCGGTCCCCGGGACAGGGGGCTGGAGACTCAGTACTTC.

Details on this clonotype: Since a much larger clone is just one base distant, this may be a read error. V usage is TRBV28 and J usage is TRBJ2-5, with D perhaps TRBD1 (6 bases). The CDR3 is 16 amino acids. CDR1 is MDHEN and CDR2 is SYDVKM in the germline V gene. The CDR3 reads CASTYLRAGDQETRYF. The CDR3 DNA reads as TGTGCCAGCACCTACCTGAGGGCAGGGGATCAAGAGACCCGGTACTTC.

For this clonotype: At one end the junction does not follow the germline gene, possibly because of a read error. In DNA, the CDR3 is TGTGCTAGCAGCGCTAGCACGGGGGTAAGCCGCCAAGAGACCCAGTACTTC. Translated: CASSASTGVSRQETQYF. V gene TRBV6-1 combines with J gene TRBJ2-5, with D possibly TRBD2 on 6 matching bases. This CDR3 contains 17 residues. In germline, CDR1 is MNHNS, CDR2 SASEGT.

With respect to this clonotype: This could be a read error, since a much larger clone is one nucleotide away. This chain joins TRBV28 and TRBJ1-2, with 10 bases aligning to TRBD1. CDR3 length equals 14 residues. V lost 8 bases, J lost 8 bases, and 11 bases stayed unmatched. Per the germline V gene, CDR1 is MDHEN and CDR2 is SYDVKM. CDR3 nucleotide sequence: TGTGCCAGCGGGAACCCGGGACAGGGGAGCGGCTACACCTTC. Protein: CASGNPGQGSGYTF.

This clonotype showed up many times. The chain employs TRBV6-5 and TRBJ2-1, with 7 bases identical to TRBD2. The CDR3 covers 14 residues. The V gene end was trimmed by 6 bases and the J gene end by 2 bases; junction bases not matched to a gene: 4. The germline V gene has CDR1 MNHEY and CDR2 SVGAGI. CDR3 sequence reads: CASSQAGTYNEQFF. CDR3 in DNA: TGTGCCAGCAGCCAAGCGGGGACCTACAATGAGCAGTTCTTC.